A single sample is the source of the 25 T cell receptor beta chains below, sequenced in a study of PD-L1 blockade in urothelial cancer. Only in-frame clones appear in the TCRdb table, and some are missing; sequencing was by immunoSEQ multiplex PCR. The sample carries some 45,000 clones, roughly 90% recorded once. Time point of the sample: pretreatment peripheral blood. Sequencing was performed on PBMCs, taken around atezolizumab (anti-PD-L1) treatment. These receptors came from a donor older than 35 with urothelial cancer.

The chain joins TRBV14 to TRBJ1-1; 8 bases map to TRBD1. CDR1 is SGHDN and CDR2 is FVKESK in the germline V gene. The CDR3 is 13 residues long. V was clipped by 4 bases and J by 4 bases; unmatched bases: 2. The CDR3, as DNA: TGTGCCAGCAGCCTAACAGGGGGCACTGAAGCTTTCTTT. It yields the protein CASSLTGGTEAFF.

The V call is TRBV6-1, the J call TRBJ2-7; 9 bases map to TRBD2. Germline assignment: CDR1 MNHNS and CDR2 SASEGT. The CDR3 totals 14 residues. The trim removed 4 bases at V and 2 bases at J, leaving 3 bases unmatched. The CDR3 DNA follows: TGTGCCAGCAGTGGCCTAGCGGGACCCTACGAGCAGTACTTC. Translated, it gives CASSGLAGPYEQYF.

This rearrangement joins TRBV29-1 to TRBJ1-2, with 12 nucleotides matching TRBD1. Germline-derived CDR1 and CDR2 are SQVTM and ANQGSEA. V was pared by 3 bases and J by 7 bases, with 18 bases of the junction left unmatched. The CDR3 contains 18 residues. This CDR3 is CSVDLGWGTGGAPGGYTF. CDR3 coding DNA: TGCAGCGTTGATCTGGGCTGGGGGACAGGGGGCGCCCCGGGTGGCTACACCTTC.

The J gene is TRBJ2-3, the V gene TRBV2, with 7 bases matching TRBD2. The V segment lost 3 bases and the J segment 1 base; nucleotides outside the gene matches: 7. CDR3 length: 16 residues. Germline CDR1 reads SNHLY; CDR2 reads FYNNEI. CDR3 amino acids: CASSDVPSGRTDTQYF. CDR3 nucleotide sequence: TGTGCCAGCAGTGATGTGCCTAGCGGCCGCACAGATACGCAGTATTTT.

V gene TRBV29-1 combines with J gene TRBJ2-5; 7 nucleotides line up with TRBD2. The germline CDR1 and CDR2 sequences are SQVTM and ANQGSEA. The CDR3 sequence is 12 residues long. V shed 6 bases, J shed 5 bases, and the junction held 6 bases outside the gene matches. The DNA for the CDR3 is TGCAGCGTCGGACTAGTCGCTGAGACCCAGTACTTC. This encodes CSVGLVAETQYF.

The sample holds one count of this clone. This chain joins TRBV18 and TRBJ2-7; 9 nucleotides align to TRBD1. V dropped 6 bases and J dropped 5; count of bases not matched to a gene: 11. The CDR3 runs 15 residues. CDR1 is KGHSH and CDR2 is LQKENI in the germline V gene. CDR3 sequence: CASSPQQGAGDEQYF. As DNA, the CDR3 is TGTGCCAGCTCCCCCCAACAGGGGGCCGGGGACGAGCAGTACTTC.

The chain is built from TRBV25-1 and TRBJ1-4; D call uncertain. V was shortened by 3 bases and J by 6 bases, with 11 bases between the two germline ends. The germline gives CDR1 MGHDK, CDR2 SYGVNS. The CDR3 is 14 amino acids. The CDR3, as DNA: TGTGCCAGCAGTGATGCCGGTACGGATGAAAAACTGTTTTTT. This sequence encodes CASSDAGTDEKLFF.

DNA of the CDR3: TGTGCCAGCAGTTTATCCCTAGCGGGCGCCTACGAGCAGTACTTC. Its protein product is CASSLSLAGAYEQYF. The chain is built from TRBV28 and TRBJ2-7, with 8 nucleotides matching TRBD2. The CDR3 length is 15 residues. J lost 2 bases, V lost 1 base, and 4 bases had no gene match. CDR1 and CDR2 from the germline V gene are MDHEN and SYDVKM.

The chain carries TRBV5-1 and TRBJ1-4; tentatively, D is TRBD1 (5 bases). From germline, CDR1 is SGHRS and CDR2 YFSETQ. Trimming cost V 1 base and J 1 base, with 17 bases left between them. The CDR3 covers 18 residues. The CDR3 is CASSLSPTQRGTNEKLFF. The CDR3 bases are TGCGCCAGCAGCTTGTCGCCGACCCAAAGGGGAACTAATGAAAAACTGTTTTTT.

The chain has TRBV25-1 and TRBJ2-3; 7 bases match TRBD1. The germline gives CDR1 MGHDK, CDR2 SYGVNS. CDR3 size: 14 residues. Trimming took 5 bases from V and 5 from J; bases not matched to a gene: 7. The DNA of the CDR3 is TGTGCCAGCAGTCTACAGGGGTATGGAGATACGCAGTATTTT. Translation: CASSLQGYGDTQYF.

V usage is TRBV10-3 and J usage is TRBJ2-7, with 12 bases fitting TRBD2. The J segment lost 7 bases and the V segment lost 6 bases, leaving 7 bases of the junction unmatched. The CDR3 loop spans 14 amino acids. Germline V gives CDR1 ENHRY, CDR2 SYGVKD. CDR3 loop: CAIRRTSGTSEQYF. As DNA, the CDR3 is TGTGCCATCAGACGGACTAGCGGGACATCTGAGCAGTACTTC.

The chain combines TRBV28 with TRBJ1-4, with TRBD1 identical over 8 bases. CDR1 is MDHEN and CDR2 is SYDVKM in the germline V gene. The CDR3 is made up of 15 amino acids. Unmatched junction bases numbered 4, after V lost 6 bases and J lost 1 base. The CDR3 is CASRRTGKTNEKLFF. The DNA of the CDR3 is TGTGCCAGCAGGCGGACAGGGAAAACTAATGAAAAACTGTTTTTT.

V gene TRBV19 combines with J gene TRBJ2-3, with 8 bases lining up with TRBD2. J was trimmed by 1 base and V by 5 bases; bases with no gene match: 14. Germline V gene lookup returns CDR1 LNHDA and CDR2 SQIVND (reference sequence). The length of the CDR3 is 18 residues. CDR3 sequence reads: CASSAALGTSGGTDTQYF. CDR3 nucleotides: TGTGCCAGTAGTGCCGCCCTTGGTACTAGCGGCGGCACAGATACGCAGTATTTT.

This sequence joins TRBV30 and TRBJ2-6; TRBD1 agrees at 7 bases. Germline CDR1 reads GTSNPN; CDR2 reads SVGIG (reference sequence). CDR3 length: 12 residues. CDR3 amino acids: CAQGPGANVLTF. CDR3 DNA sequence: TGTGCACAGGGGCCTGGGGCCAACGTCCTGACTTTC.

J is TRBJ1-4 and V is TRBV6-1; 8 nucleotides match TRBD1. V trimming: 3 bases; J trimming: 0 bases; junction bases outside the gene matches: 0. The CDR3 length is 15 residues. Looked up from germline, CDR1 is MNHNS and CDR2 is SASEGT. CDR3 protein: CASSETGATNEKLFF. DNA for the CDR3: TGTGCCAGCAGTGAGACAGGGGCAACTAATGAAAAACTGTTTTTT.

This clone was counted once. The chain recombines TRBV4-2 with TRBJ1-4, with 7 bases lining up with TRBD1. The V gene's germline CDR1 is LGHNA and CDR2 YNFKEQ. This CDR3 spans 17 amino acids. V lost 0 bases and J lost 5; bases outside the gene matches: 9. The CDR3 coding sequence is TGTGCCAGCAGCCAAGATTCGGGGACAGAGGGAAATGAAAAACTGTTTTTT. Translation: CASSQDSGTEGNEKLFF.

The chain combines TRBV19 with TRBJ2-4, with 10 nucleotides matching TRBD1. The germline V gene encodes CDR1 LNHDA and CDR2 SQIVND (reference sequence). The CDR3 has 13 amino acids. Unmatched junction bases numbered 4, after V lost 8 bases and J lost 6 bases. The CDR3 sequence: CASSGQGRNIQYF. The DNA of the CDR3 is TGTGCCAGTTCGGGACAGGGGCGAAACATTCAGTACTTC.

The chain links TRBV4-1 to TRBJ2-4; tentatively, D is TRBD1 (6 bases). The length of the CDR3 is 20 residues. CDR1 MGHRA and CDR2 YSYEKL come from the germline V gene. V lost 0 bases to trimming and J lost 0 bases, with 21 bases between them. Here the CDR3 reads CASSQDPPGVGAVAKNIQYF. CDR3 nucleotides: TGCGCCAGCAGCCAAGACCCCCCAGGGGTGGGGGCGGTAGCCAAAAACATTCAGTACTTC.

V is TRBV12-5 and J is TRBJ2-7; TRBD2 matches at 8 bases. This CDR3 has 16 residues. Germline assignment: CDR1 LGHNT and CDR2 FRNRAP. Trimming removed 6 bases from V and 7 bases from J; junction bases left unmatched: 17. The CDR3 bases are TGTGCTAGTGGCCCGGGGAGCGGGAGCCCCACGGGGGAGCAGTACTTC. Its translation: CASGPGSGSPTGEQYF. The variable domain in full, completed from reference TRBV12-5 and TRBJ2-7, reads DARVTQTPRHKVTEMGQEVTMRCQPILGHNTVFWYRQTMMQGLELLAYFRNRAPLDDSGMPKDRFSAEMPDATLATLKIQPSEPRDSAVYFCASGPGSGSPTGEQYFGPGTRLTVT.

By sample share, this clone is medium-sized. V and J are TRBV4-1 and TRBJ2-5, with TRBD1 identical over 8 bases. Germline V lookup: CDR1 MGHRA, CDR2 YSYEKL. V trimming: 7 bases; J trimming: 7 bases; junction bases outside the gene matches: 11. The CDR3 sequence is 14 residues long. For the CDR3, the DNA is TGCGCCAGCACCCCGGGACAGGCGATGGGGACCCAGTACTTC. It encodes CASTPGQAMGTQYF.

The CDR3 is CASSLVGGGFTEAFF. Written as DNA, the CDR3 is TGTGCCAGCAGCTTAGTAGGCGGTGGGTTTACTGAAGCTTTCTTT. The V and J genes are TRBV11-3 and TRBJ1-1; D is ambiguous. With 1 base removed from V and 5 bases from J, the gap between germline ends came to 14 bases. Germline CDR1 reads SGHNT; CDR2 reads YENEEA. The CDR3 is 15 amino acids.

This clone was seen only a few times. V gene TRBV11-3 combines with J gene TRBJ2-4, with 7 nucleotides matching TRBD2. This CDR3 comprises 12 residues. Looked up from germline, CDR1 is SGHNT and CDR2 is YENEEA. The J segment lost 8 bases and the V segment lost 7 bases, leaving 5 bases of the junction unmatched. The CDR3 DNA sequence: TGTGCCAGCAAGGGAGGGACCGACATTCAGTACTTC. The encoded protein is CASKGGTDIQYF.

This chain's CDR3 is CASSYVGRTGELFF. CDR3 DNA: TGTGCCAGCAGTTACGTGGGGAGGACCGGGGAGCTGTTTTTT. The chain links TRBV6-5 to TRBJ2-2; D may be TRBD2 (6 bases). The V end was cut by 2 bases, the J end by 5 bases, with 9 bases between. This CDR3 is 14 amino acids long. CDR1 MNHEY and CDR2 SVGAGI come from the germline V gene.

CDR3 amino acids: CASSTSDRVNYEQYF. The DNA of the CDR3 is TGTGCCAGCAGTACCTCCGACAGAGTTAACTACGAGCAGTACTTC. The rearrangement uses TRBV27 and TRBJ2-7; D might be TRBD1 (5 bases). Trimming cost V 5 bases and J 3 bases, with 17 bases left between them. Germline V CDR1 and CDR2: MNHEY, SMNVEV (reference sequence). The CDR3 totals 15 residues.

The chain links TRBV7-3 to TRBJ2-1; 9 bases agree with TRBD2. This CDR3 has 15 amino acids. V dropped 4 bases and J dropped 2; count of bases not matched to a gene: 3. CDR1 and CDR2 from the germline V gene are SGHTA and FQGTGA. DNA of the CDR3: TGTGCCAGCAGCTCTAGCGGGATCCCCTACAATGAGCAGTTCTTC. Its protein product is CASSSSGIPYNEQFF.